The present TCR beta chain was sequenced within a study of cytotoxic CD8 clonotypes in ibrutinib-treated CLL. Study summary: Patients attained 25 or so partial and 2 complete responses; at median about 74 months, 14 remained remitted while approximately 12 progressed.

TCRdb keeps only in-frame clones here, not all; method: immunoSEQ multiplex PCR. The sample consists of nearly 300,000 clones, about 72% of them appearing once. General study findings and limits: Baseline clonality was higher than in age-matched healthy donors and moved in step with circulating CD8+ T-cell counts. On treatment, the uncommon public clonotypes contracted or remained stable.

Regarding this clone: The antigen remains unidentified.

Library input was around 2 micrograms of DNA from cryopreserved PBMCs. Germline V gene sequence: CDR1 SQVTM, CDR2 ANQGSEA. The V and J ends lost 5 bases and 5 bases respectively, with 10 bases between them. This CDR3 region has 11 residues. Material: PBMCs, obtained at disease progression, from a patient treated with ibrutinib. The origin of this receptor is a human donor with chronic lymphocytic leukemia. The chain recombines TRBV29-1 with TRBJ2-7; D possibly corresponds to TRBD1 (5 bases). The CDR3 DNA is TGCAGCGTTTTTGCAGGGAACGAGCAGTACTTC. This encodes CSVFAGNEQYF.